The rows below give T cell receptor beta chains drawn from one sample of a study of response to subunit inactivated influenza vaccine. Using its own MiXCR run on the RT-PCR reads, TCRdb lists one record per CDR3 protein. The sample lists about 800,000 distinct CDR3 sequences, less than 25% occurring once. The specimen was PBMCs from blood, collected 4 to 6 days after vaccination. The receptors shown here come from a man aged 45 to 65 who received an inactivated influenza vaccine. Both conserved end residues are part of each CDR3. D genes are given only for firm matches. The listing skips clone size in some rows; elsewhere it reads once, few, many or a size class.

v_call	clone_size	d_call	j_call	cdr3_aa	cdr3_nt
TRBV13	few	TRBD1	TRBJ2-1	CASRRTGFNEQFF	TGTGCCAGCAGGAGGACAGGGTTTAATGAGCAGTTCTTC
TRBV7-9	.	.	TRBJ1-1	CASSPMGIGTEAFF	TGTGCCAGCAGCCCAATGGGGATAGGCACTGAAGCTTTCTTT
TRBV15	few	TRBD2	TRBJ2-7	CATRLSGSGEQYF	TGTGCCACCAGACTTAGCGGGAGTGGCGAGCAGTACTTC
TRBV28	.	.	TRBJ2-2	CASSITIHTRDKNTGELFF	TGTGCCAGCAGCATCACTATCCATACTAGGGACAAGAACACCGGGGAGCTGTTTTTT
TRBV21-1	.	.	TRBJ2-2	CASSKGRTGGNTGELFF	TGCGCCAGCAGCAAAGGCCGGACAGGGGGCAACACCGGGGAGCTGTTTTTT
TRBV20-1	.	.	TRBJ2-4	CSAARGADIQYF	TGCAGTGCTGCCCGGGGCGCTGACATTCAGTACTTC
TRBV15	.	.	TRBJ2-7	CATSPVRHSESYEQYF	TGTGCCACCAGCCCAGTACGACACAGCGAATCCTACGAGCAGTACTTC
TRBV25-1	.	.	TRBJ2-1	CASSAGLLSYNEQFF	TGTGCCAGCAGTGCCGGCCTCCTCTCCTACAATGAGCAGTTCTTC
TRBV5-1	.	.	TRBJ2-1	CASSPFFSGAGEQFF	TGCGCCAGTTCACCCTTTTTCTCGGGGGCGGGTGAGCAGTTCTTC
TRBV27	.	TRBD2	TRBJ2-2	CASSFLAGAGTGELFF	TGTGCCAGCAGTTTCCTAGCGGGAGCGGGCACCGGGGAGCTGTTTTTT
TRBV3-1	few	TRBD2	TRBJ2-5	CASSQDWTSGRTKGTQYF	TGTGCCAGCAGCCAAGACTGGACTAGCGGGAGGACAAAGGGGACCCAGTACTTC
TRBV5-6	.	.	TRBJ2-7	CASSLVVRAYEQYF	TGTGCCAGCAGCTTGGTAGTCAGAGCCTACGAGCAGTACTTC
TRBV20-1	.	TRBD1	TRBJ1-2	CSAKEMGQGDGYTF	TGCAGTGCTAAGGAGATGGGACAGGGTGATGGCTACACCTTC
TRBV7-9	many	.	TRBJ2-7	CASSSDSSYEQYF	TGTGCCAGCAGCTCGGACAGTTCCTACGAGCAGTACTTC
TRBV7-6	.	.	TRBJ1-2	CASSPAGAVFYGYTF	TGTGCCAGCAGCCCTGCCGGGGCCGTCTTCTATGGCTACACCTTC
TRBV9	few	.	TRBJ2-1	CASSINLRDSSYNEQFF	TGTGCCAGCAGCATAAACCTCCGGGACTCCTCCTACAATGAGCAGTTCTTC
TRBV7-9	few	.	TRBJ2-5	CASSWNRETQYF	TGTGCCAGCAGCTGGAACAGGGAGACCCAGTACTTC